This is a list of T cell receptor beta chains from one sample in a study of T cells in Graves' hyperthyroidism and ophthalmopathy. TCRdb re-called the multiplex PCR reads through MiXCR, storing one row per CDR3 protein. This table has 550,000 to 700,000 distinct CDR3 sequences, about 43% appearing once. Sample: peripheral blood or thyroid tissue (not recorded which). The receptor source for this set is an adult woman with Graves' disease, either hyperthyroidism or ophthalmopathy (not recorded which). CDR3s include the opening cysteine and the closing phenylalanine or tryptophan. Fields, in order: clone size, CDR3 length, D gene, J gene, V gene, CDR3 protein, CDR3 DNA. D genes are given only for firm matches. Expanded clones are given a class, and other clones once, few, many or no size at all.

once | 12 | - | TRBJ1-2 | TRBV2 | CASSDLNYGYTF | TGTGCCAGCAGTGACCTGAACTATGGCTACACCTTC
many | 18 | - | TRBJ2-6 | TRBV5-1 | CASSFFAGRRTGANVLTF | TGCGCCAGCAGCTTTTTCGCGGGACGCAGAACTGGGGCCAACGTCCTGACTTTC
many | 13 | TRBD1 | TRBJ1-2 | TRBV12-3/TRBV12-4 | CASSSPDREGYTF | TGTGCCAGCAGTTCCCCGGACAGGGAAGGCTACACCTTC
- | 12 | - | TRBJ1-6 | TRBV7-4 | CASIRDPAPLHF | TGTGCCAGCATCCGGGACCCCGCGCCCCTCCACTTT
- | 14 | TRBD1 | TRBJ1-2 | TRBV10-3 | CAIGSDRDNYGYTF | TGTGCCATCGGTTCGGACAGGGATAACTATGGCTACACCTTC
- | 13 | - | TRBJ1-2 | TRBV19 | CASSIGHLYGYTF | TGTGCCAGTAGTATAGGCCACCTCTATGGCTACACCTTC
many | 13 | TRBD2 | TRBJ2-7 | TRBV14 | CASSPGGGAEQYF | TGTGCCAGCAGCCCCGGGGGGGGAGCCGAGCAGTACTTC
many | 13 | - | TRBJ1-1 | TRBV5-1 | CATSPGSGTEAFF | TGCGCCACCTCCCCGGGGTCAGGCACTGAAGCTTTCTTT
- | 14 | TRBD1 | TRBJ1-3 | TRBV20-1 | CSALDRVGGNTIYF | TGCAGTGCCCTGGACAGGGTGGGCGGAAACACCATATATTTT
many | 13 | - | TRBJ1-2 | TRBV12-3/TRBV12-4 | CASSFRRADGYTF | TGTGCCAGCAGTTTTCGGAGGGCGGATGGCTACACCTTC